The clone carrying this TCR beta chain was recorded at least ten times. The antigen is undetermined. In Maryland, USA, blood bank volunteers were the healthy controls. Unsorted libraries came from 2 million PBMCs stored at -80 °C. The authors made cDNA by 5'RACE with 10-nucleotide random UMIs. TCRdb analysed the 5' RACE reads with MiXCR anew, one entry per CDR3 protein. This sample has approximately 30,000 distinct CDR3 sequences; roughly 21% occur once, and the top ten carry 16%. Germline V gives CDR1 SQVTM, CDR2 ANQGSEA. V was trimmed by 3 bases and J by 3 bases, leaving 17 bases between them. CDR3 size: 16 residues. These data belong to a study of neurological immune-mediated disorders. Study-level findings and limits: The greatest TCR clonal expansion appeared in HTLV-1-associated myelopathy and the smallest, falling below healthy controls, in multiple sclerosis.

The chain carries TRBV29-1 and TRBJ2-2, with a tentative D call TRBD2 (7 bases). Sequenced sample: PBMCs. The clonotype originates from a woman aged 60-70 years in good health. The CDR3 loop is CSVEGGGGAHTGELFF. CDR3 nucleotides: TGCAGCGTTGAGGGTGGTGGGGGGGCTCACACCGGGGAGCTGTTTTTT.